This is a list of T cell receptor beta chains from one sample in a study of blood T cell repertoires in COVID-19. Measured with immunoSEQ multiplex PCR; TCRdb has only the in-frame clones, and not every one. The table shows 120,000 to 150,000 clones, with approximately 87% occurring only once. The sample was PBMCs or T cells enriched from blood (not recorded which). These receptors were collected from a woman aged 25 to 39 with acute COVID-19. The CDR3 runs from the conserved cysteine through the conserved F or W. The order of the fields is V gene, CDR3 protein.

V: TRBV12-3/TRBV12-4
CDR3: CASIRTGNSPLHF

V: TRBV5-4
CDR3: CASSTGTANYGYTF

V: TRBV5-1
CDR3: CASSQGQALNTGELFF

V: TRBV6-4
CDR3: CASSKDSSGSYEQYF

V: TRBV6-6
CDR3: CASSTGTGLYEQYF

V: TRBV28
CDR3: CASRTFSGGVYGYTF

V: TRBV3-1/TRBV3-2
CDR3: CASSQRHASGVSQPQHF

V: TRBV6-2/TRBV6-3
CDR3: CASSFDLYNEQFF

V: TRBV5-1
CDR3: CASSLVPGNEKLFF

V: TRBV7-2
CDR3: CASSQDSYNEQFF

V: TRBV28
CDR3: CASSYIAGINTEAFF

V: TRBV7-2
CDR3: CASSKQGRPGNTIYF

V: TRBV18
CDR3: CASSPLGQSGANVLTF

V: TRBV2
CDR3: CASSEEFRSEQFF

V: TRBV4-2
CDR3: CASSQDPNTGVGGGNTIYF

V: TRBV6-5
CDR3: CASREGQGFYNEQFF

V: TRBV11-2
CDR3: CASSLVGGVYEQYF

V: TRBV27
CDR3: CASSLSGWREVPNIQYF

V: TRBV2
CDR3: CASSEQTGNIQYF

V: TRBV19
CDR3: CASGDRGREKLFF

V: TRBV30
CDR3: CAWRDLAGATNEKLFF

V: TRBV19
CDR3: CASSIGAAVGEVNEQFF

V: TRBV28
CDR3: CAIKGGTRMYEQYF

V: TRBV2
CDR3: CASSLIDNQPQHF

V: TRBV7-6
CDR3: CASSAGQGGYEQYF

V: TRBV30
CDR3: CAWSVTGGTDTQYF

V: TRBV6-5
CDR3: CASSTQAGGLGYTF

V: TRBV27
CDR3: CASSLLQGFHEQYF

V: TRBV10-3
CDR3: CAISKSGTANYEQYF

V: TRBV7-9
CDR3: CASSFSQAQNEKLFF

V: TRBV10-3
CDR3: CAISEPEVQGPYEQYF

V: TRBV3-1/TRBV3-2
CDR3: CASSLRGLFYGYTF

V: TRBV6-5
CDR3: CASSYTFGGETDTQYF

V: TRBV29-1
CDR3: CSVEINWSGDYGHTF

V: TRBV7-3
CDR3: CASGLTGGTEAFF

V: TRBV28
CDR3: CASTLGGQFYTGELFF

V: TRBV7-2
CDR3: CASTDGGSRTDTQYF

V: TRBV5-4
CDR3: CASSTQTSGSIGDTQYF

V: TRBV6-2/TRBV6-3
CDR3: CASSYDSNTEAFF

V: TRBV9
CDR3: CASSVGTSSGRPYEQYF